Listed here are 26 T cell receptor beta chains from one sample, sequenced in a study of post-analysis software for immune sequencing data (dated by TCRdb to 2014 to 2015). Summary of the overall study and its limitations: Patients showed significantly higher frequencies than controls for about 5 TRBV segments, among them TRBV5-6, TRBV5-1 and TRBV20-1.

To prepare the library, PCR was applied. Sequencing took place on an Illumina HiSeq 2500. To reduce PCR and sequencing biases, unique molecular identifiers were built into the TCR beta cDNA libraries. TCRdb ran its own pipeline on the public reads, namely fastp trimming at Q25 and MiXCR clone calling, and kept in-frame beta chains. Every distinct CDR3 protein forms one entry, paired with its most common genes and DNA. This sample comprises approximately 730,000 distinct CDR3 sequences, 40% to 55% of them detected only once. Clones ranked in the top ten supply 4.9% of the sample. Their antigens are not known. The sequencing sample was made of blood. All receptors derive from a girl aged 10 to 17 with multiple sclerosis.

V is TRBV19 and J is TRBJ1-1, with TRBD1 matching 10 bases. CDR1 and CDR2 (germline): LNHDA, SQIVND (reference sequence). The CDR3 is 14 residues long. With 6 bases clipped from V and 7 bases from J, the junction kept 8 bases outside the gene matches. The DNA of the CDR3 is TGTGCCAGTAGCCCTCGACAGGGGGCAGGTGAAGCTTTCTTT. Translated: CASSPRQGAGEAFF.

This clonotype was observed a handful of times. This chain uses TRBV5-1 with TRBJ2-5; perhaps TRBD2 as D (6 bases). The CDR3 runs to 16 residues. Trimming removed 4 bases at V and 1 base at J, with 17 bases between. The germline V gene encodes CDR1 SGHRS and CDR2 YFSETQ. The CDR3 loop is CASSPNRFSGQETQYF. The CDR3 DNA reads as TGCGCCAGCAGCCCCAACCGCTTTAGCGGCCAAGAGACCCAGTACTTC.

The V gene is TRBV20-1, the J gene TRBJ2-5; 8 nucleotides line up with TRBD2. The CDR3 has 13 residues. CDR1 DFQATT and CDR2 SNEGSKA come from the germline V gene (reference sequence). Trimming took 2 bases from V and 4 from J; bases not matched to a gene: 3. CDR3: CSARSGSRETQYF. The CDR3 DNA sequence: TGCAGTGCTAGAAGCGGGAGTAGAGAGACCCAGTACTTC.

The chain has TRBV12-3 or TRBV12-4 and TRBJ1-1; tentatively, D is TRBD1 (5 bases). This CDR3 region has 14 residues. Trimming cost V 6 bases and J 0 bases, with 11 bases left between them. For the CDR3, the DNA is TGTGCCAGCAGCCGAGCGGACATGAACACTGAAGCTTTCTTT. Translating gives CASSRADMNTEAFF.

The V and J genes are TRBV29-1 and TRBJ2-7, with 8 bases identical to TRBD1. V lost 4 bases and J lost 0; bases outside the gene matches: 2. Germline CDR1 and CDR2: SQVTM and ANQGSEA. The CDR3 extends over 13 amino acids. Here the CDR3 reads CSVVTGDSYEQYF. CDR3 in DNA: TGCAGCGTTGTGACAGGGGACTCCTACGAGCAGTACTTC.

J is TRBJ2-1 and V is TRBV20-1, with D tentatively TRBD2 (6 bases). V was clipped by 0 bases and J by 8 bases, with 20 bases between them. The CDR3 is made up of 16 amino acids. Germline assignment: CDR1 DFQATT and CDR2 SNEGSKA (reference sequence). The CDR3 sequence is CSAREPTSFVIDEQFF. CDR3 DNA: TGCAGTGCTAGAGAGCCGACTAGTTTTGTAATCGATGAGCAGTTCTTC.

The chain combines TRBV28 with TRBJ2-1; no definite D call. Germline values: CDR1 MDHEN, CDR2 SYDVKM. Deletions cut 2 bases from V and 0 bases from J, with 14 bases between. The CDR3 loop spans 17 amino acids. DNA of the CDR3: TGTGCCAGCAGTTTACAGACACCTTTCAGCTCCTACAATGAGCAGTTCTTC. This sequence encodes CASSLQTPFSSYNEQFF.

The chain uses TRBV18 and TRBJ2-4; 9 bases are a match to TRBD2. TRBJ2-7 explains the end of the DNA better; the J call may be wrong. Per the germline V gene, CDR1 is KGHSH and CDR2 is LQKENI. The CDR3 is made up of 15 amino acids. This chain's CDR3 is CASSPSSGGIYEQYF. The CDR3 DNA reads as TGTGCCAGCTCACCGAGTAGCGGGGGTATCTACGAGCAGTACTTC.

The chain has TRBV2 and TRBJ2-5, with no clear D. CDR1 and CDR2 from the germline V gene are SNHLY and FYNNEI. V dropped 7 bases and J dropped 3 bases, with 18 bases sitting between them. The CDR3 sequence is 15 residues long. CDR3 nucleotides: TGTGCCAGCACCACATCCCAAACAACCAAAGAGACCCAGTACTTC. The encoded protein is CASTTSQTTKETQYF.

This chain links TRBV29-1 with TRBJ2-7, with a weak D call TRBD2 (6 bases). The V and J ends lost 4 bases and 0 bases respectively, with 7 bases between them. The CDR3 is made up of 12 amino acids. CDR1 SQVTM and CDR2 ANQGSEA come from the germline V gene. The CDR3 sequence: CSVAEGSYEQYF. In DNA, the CDR3 is TGCAGCGTTGCGGAGGGCTCCTACGAGCAGTACTTC.

This clonotype was observed a handful of times. The genes are TRBV7-8 and TRBJ2-5; D remains ambiguous. V dropped 6 bases and J dropped 5 bases, with 19 bases sitting between them. CDR1 is SGHVS, CDR2 FQNEAQ, per germline. This CDR3 comprises 15 residues. The CDR3, as DNA: TGTGCCAGCAGGACCGGCTACCTGGCGGAGGAGACCCAGTACTTC. Translating gives CASRTGYLAEETQYF.

This clonotype occurred a few times. The J gene is TRBJ1-1, the V gene TRBV27; possibly TRBD1 for D (5 bases). From germline, CDR1 is MNHEY and CDR2 SMNVEV (reference sequence). This CDR3 contains 16 residues. V shed 5 bases and J shed 5 bases, with 21 bases lying between them. The CDR3 sequence is CASSPPGGAGYTEAFF. The DNA of the CDR3 is TGTGCCAGCAGTCCTCCCGGCGGGGCAGGTTATACTGAAGCTTTCTTT.

This clonotype has a handful of counts. The rearrangement uses TRBV6-2 or TRBV6-3 and TRBJ2-5; 8 bases map to TRBD1. This CDR3 spans 17 amino acids. CDR1 and CDR2 from the germline V gene are MNHEY and SVGEGT. The trim removed 6 bases at V and 1 base at J, leaving 13 bases unmatched. The CDR3 bases are TGTGCCAGCAGCCCCAGGTGGGACAGGACGAGCCAAGAGACCCAGTACTTC. Its translation: CASSPRWDRTSQETQYF.

This sequence joins TRBV15 and TRBJ2-7; D not certain. Trimming cost V 1 base and J 2 bases, with 12 bases left between them. In germline, CDR1 is LNHNV, CDR2 YYDKDF (reference sequence). This CDR3 contains 15 residues. The CDR3 DNA is TGTGCCACCAGCAGAGGGGCGGTAGGAACCTACGAGCAGTACTTC. Protein sequence: CATSRGAVGTYEQYF.

The chain combines TRBV7-2 with TRBJ2-5; 11 nucleotides agree with TRBD2. The V segment lost 4 bases and the J segment 4 bases; nucleotides outside the gene matches: 8. From germline, CDR1 is SGHTA and CDR2 FQGNSA. The CDR3 is 16 residues long. The CDR3 DNA sequence: TGTGCCAGCAGCTGGGTGCTAGCGGGAGGCCCAGAGACCCAGTACTTC. Protein sequence: CASSWVLAGGPETQYF.

This sequence joins TRBV25-1 and TRBJ1-1, with D hard to call. V lost 5 bases and J 5 bases, leaving 15 bases between the germline ends. Germline CDR1 is MGHDK and CDR2 is SYGVNS. This CDR3 has 14 amino acids. The CDR3 protein is CASSYDSTVTEAFF. CDR3 nucleotides: TGTGCCAGCAGTTACGATTCCACGGTGACTGAAGCTTTCTTT.

The chain carries TRBV5-1 and TRBJ2-4; D is unresolved. The assigned J gene may be wrong: the sequence end matches TRBJ2-7 better. Per the germline V gene, CDR1 is SGHRS and CDR2 is YFSETQ. The CDR3 extends over 13 amino acids. The CDR3 loop reads CASSPGVSYEQYF. CDR3 coding DNA: TGCGCCAGCAGCCCAGGAGTCTCCTACGAGCAGTACTTC.

The CDR3: CSQGTSGNNEQFF. CDR3 nucleotides: TGCAGCCAAGGGACTAGCGGTAACAATGAGCAGTTCTTC. V and J are TRBV29-1 and TRBJ2-1, with 11 bases that match TRBD2. This CDR3 contains 13 residues. Germline V gene lookup returns CDR1 SQVTM and CDR2 ANQGSEA. V was pared by 8 bases and J by 5 bases, with 5 bases of the junction left unmatched.

The CDR3 DNA follows: TGTGCCAGCAGCCCACGGTGGACCCCCTACAATGAGCAGTTCTTC. Protein product: CASSPRWTPYNEQFF. J is TRBJ2-1 and V is TRBV3-1; D ambiguous. V was shortened by 4 bases and J by 2 bases, with 12 bases between the two germline ends. The CDR3 is made up of 15 amino acids. The germline gives CDR1 LGHDT, CDR2 YNNKEL (reference sequence).

There are a few counts of this clonotype. The V gene is TRBV7-2, the J gene TRBJ2-7, with D maybe TRBD2 (6 bases). The V gene's germline CDR1 is SGHTA and CDR2 FQGNSA. Trimming stripped 1 base from V and 3 bases from J, with 10 bases between. The CDR3 loop spans 14 amino acids. The CDR3 loop is CASSLDGGNYEQYF. CDR3 nucleotides: TGTGCCAGCAGCTTAGATGGGGGGAACTACGAGCAGTACTTC.

This clonotype was observed a few times. The chain couples TRBV29-1 to TRBJ2-3, with D perhaps matching TRBD1 or TRBD2 (5 bases each). CDR1 is SQVTM and CDR2 is ANQGSEA in the germline V gene. V was shortened by 5 bases and J by 2 bases, with 20 bases between the two germline ends. The CDR3 is made up of 16 amino acids. CDR3 residues: CSVLVGASGFTDTQYF. CDR3 nucleotide sequence: TGCAGCGTTCTCGTAGGGGCCAGCGGCTTCACAGATACGCAGTATTTT.

This clonotype was observed a few times. The rearrangement joins TRBV12-3 or TRBV12-4 to TRBJ2-2; D gene uncertain. V was shortened by 5 bases and J by 0 bases, with 10 bases between the two germline ends. The CDR3 covers 15 residues. The CDR3 DNA follows: TGTGCCAGCAGTCCGGACGCCTCGAACACCGGGGAGCTGTTTTTT. Translating it yields CASSPDASNTGELFF.

The chain has TRBV7-6 and TRBJ2-7, with 12 bases matching TRBD2. The V and J ends lost 5 bases and 5 bases, in that order; junction bases with no gene match: 7. The CDR3 spans 15 residues. The germline gives CDR1 SGHVS, CDR2 FNYEAQ. The CDR3 DNA reads TGTGCCAGCAGCCCCCGGACTAGCGGGGCCCACGAGCAGTACTTC. It specifies CASSPRTSGAHEQYF. Variable domain in full (rest from reference TRBV7-6 and TRBJ2-7): GAGVSQSPRYKVTKRGQDVALRCDPISGHVSLYWYRQALGQGPEFLTYFNYEAQQDKSGLPNDRFSAERPEGSISTLTIQRTEQRDSAMYRCASSPRTSGAHEQYFGPGTRLTVT.

This clonotype was detected only a few times. The chain uses TRBV6-1 and TRBJ1-1, with D unresolved. The CDR3 has 13 amino acids. The V and J ends lost 0 bases and 3 bases respectively, with 5 bases between them. Germline CDR1 is MNHNS and CDR2 is SASEGT. This chain's CDR3 is CASSEAWDTEAFF. The CDR3 region has the DNA TGTGCCAGCAGTGAAGCGTGGGACACTGAAGCTTTCTTT.

V usage is TRBV20-1 and J usage is TRBJ2-7; weak D call: TRBD1 (5 bases). Germline V lookup: CDR1 DFQATT, CDR2 SNEGSKA (reference sequence). The CDR3 loop spans 14 amino acids. The V end was cut by 3 bases, the J end by 4 bases, with 16 bases between. CDR3 coding DNA: TGCAGTGCTAGGGGCTGGGGCTCAAGGTACGAGCAGTACTTC. Residues: CSARGWGSRYEQYF.

This chain links TRBV28 with TRBJ2-7; D is tentatively TRBD1 or TRBD2 (5 bases each). Germline CDR1 and CDR2: MDHEN and SYDVKM. Trimming took off 6 bases at V and 2 bases at J, with 17 bases between the two ends. The CDR3 sequence is 15 residues long. CDR3 amino acids: CASSTPGRGPYEQYF. The CDR3 DNA is TGTGCCAGCAGCACGCCGGGACGGGGCCCCTACGAGCAGTACTTC.